These T cell receptor beta chains were read from a single sample in a study of blood T cell repertoires in COVID-19. Method: immunoSEQ multiplex PCR; TCRdb's copy keeps in-frame clones and lacks some. The sample lists 65,000 or so clones, 90% occurring once. Material for sequencing was peripheral blood. These TCRs come from a man in his fifties or sixties with acute or convalescent COVID-19. Both conserved end residues are part of each CDR3. The D gene is left open where the match is weak. A clone size is listed for some rows: how often the clone was seen (once, few, many), or a class if it is expanded.

D: NA; V: TRBV7-3; J: TRBJ1-6; size: few; CDR3: CASSSLAGDSPLHF; DNA: TGTGCCAGCAGCTCTTTGGCAGGGGATTCACCCCTCCACTTT
D: NA; V: TRBV3-1/TRBV3-2; J: TRBJ1-6; size: NA; CDR3: CASSQEEGFMGNSPLHF; DNA: TGTGCCAGCAGCCAAGAAGAGGGCTTCATGGGGAATTCACCCCTCCACTTT
D: TRBD1; V: TRBV2; J: TRBJ1-2; size: NA; CDR3: CASRRQGMGYTF; DNA: TGTGCCAGCAGGCGACAGGGGATGGGCTACACCTTC
D: TRBD1; V: TRBV27; J: TRBJ1-4; size: NA; CDR3: CASSSTGMPKELFF; DNA: TGTGCCAGCAGTTCGACAGGGATGCCAAAGGAACTGTTTTTT
D: TRBD2; V: TRBV27; J: TRBJ2-1; size: NA; CDR3: CASSKLAGTNNEQFF; DNA: TGTGCCAGCAGTAAACTAGCGGGGACTAACAATGAGCAGTTCTTC
D: NA; V: TRBV7-3; J: TRBJ2-3; size: NA; CDR3: CASSEQGDTQYF; DNA: TGTGCCAGCAGCGAACAGGGTGATACGCAGTATTTT
D: NA; V: TRBV5-1; J: TRBJ2-7; size: NA; CDR3: CASRQSGAGYEQYF; DNA: TGCGCCAGCCGCCAATCAGGGGCTGGGTACGAGCAGTACTTC
D: NA; V: TRBV5-4; J: TRBJ1-3; size: NA; CDR3: CASSPGVGGLFSGNTIYF; DNA: TGTGCCAGCAGCCCAGGAGTGGGCGGACTGTTCTCTGGAAACACCATATATTTT
D: NA; V: TRBV19; J: TRBJ1-6; size: NA; CDR3: CASRAALSPLHF; DNA: TGTGCCAGTAGGGCCGCTTTATCACCCCTCCACTTT
D: NA; V: TRBV28; J: TRBJ1-2; size: NA; CDR3: CASGGIYGYTF; DNA: TGTGCCAGCGGAGGGATCTATGGCTACACCTTC
D: TRBD2; V: TRBV5-1; J: TRBJ2-3; size: NA; CDR3: CASSGRGADTQYF; DNA: TGCGCCAGCAGCGGGAGGGGCGCAGATACGCAGTATTTT
D: TRBD1; V: TRBV24-1; J: TRBJ1-1; size: NA; CDR3: CATSDGDRDASEAFF; DNA: TGTGCCACCAGTGACGGTGACAGGGACGCATCTGAAGCTTTCTTT
D: NA; V: TRBV14; J: TRBJ1-1; size: few; CDR3: CASSQRITGSTEAFF; DNA: TGTGCCAGCAGCCAACGCATCACAGGGAGCACTGAAGCTTTCTTT
D: NA; V: TRBV12-5; J: TRBJ1-4; size: NA; CDR3: CASGLEEKLFF; DNA: TGTGCTAGTGGTTTAGAGGAAAAACTGTTTTTT
D: NA; V: TRBV5-1; J: TRBJ1-2; size: NA; CDR3: CASSFKGGPAHYGYTF; DNA: TGCGCCAGCAGCTTTAAAGGGGGACCTGCTCACTATGGCTACACCTTC
D: TRBD2; V: TRBV11-2; J: TRBJ2-1; size: NA; CDR3: CASSLVPSGENEQFF; DNA: TGTGCCAGCAGCTTAGTGCCTAGCGGGGAAAATGAGCAGTTCTTC
D: NA; V: TRBV19; J: TRBJ1-2; size: NA; CDR3: CASRPQGNYGYTF; DNA: TGTGCCAGTAGACCACAGGGTAACTATGGCTACACCTTC
D: NA; V: TRBV5-6; J: TRBJ2-4; size: NA; CDR3: CASSLRGGENIQYF; DNA: TGTGCCAGCAGCCTGAGAGGGGGAGAGAACATTCAGTACTTC
D: NA; V: TRBV10-3; J: TRBJ1-3; size: NA; CDR3: CASRGDGNTIYF; DNA: TGTGCCTCCAGGGGTGATGGAAACACCATATATTTT
D: TRBD1; V: TRBV27; J: TRBJ1-2; size: NA; CDR3: CASSRTGGPIQPYGYTF; DNA: TGTGCCAGCAGCCGAACAGGGGGCCCCATCCAGCCTTATGGCTACACCTTC
D: TRBD1; V: TRBV5-1; J: TRBJ2-7; size: NA; CDR3: CASSLGQGFREQYF; DNA: TGCGCCAGCAGCTTGGGACAGGGGTTTCGGGAGCAGTACTTC
D: TRBD2; V: TRBV4-2; J: TRBJ2-3; size: NA; CDR3: CASSQGKGLAGADTQYF; DNA: TGTGCCAGCAGCCAAGGAAAGGGACTAGCGGGGGCAGATACGCAGTATTTT
D: TRBD1; V: TRBV24-1; J: TRBJ2-2; size: NA; CDR3: CATSDRDRGRTGELFF; DNA: TGTGCCACCAGTGATCGTGACAGGGGGCGCACCGGGGAGCTGTTTTTT
D: NA; V: TRBV6-6; J: TRBJ1-2; size: once; CDR3: CASSYSEKSSNYGYTF; DNA: TGTGCCAGCAGTTACTCGGAGAAAAGTTCTAACTATGGCTACACCTTC
D: NA; V: TRBV6-5; J: TRBJ1-5; size: few; CDR3: CASTLKGGGNQPQHF; DNA: TGTGCCAGCACCCTAAAAGGGGGGGGAAATCAGCCCCAGCATTTT
D: TRBD1; V: TRBV2; J: TRBJ2-1; size: NA; CDR3: CASSHDRGRDEQFF; DNA: TGTGCCAGCAGTCATGACAGGGGGAGGGATGAGCAGTTCTTC
D: NA; V: TRBV12-5; J: TRBJ2-2; size: NA; CDR3: CASAIASGALNTGELFF; DNA: TGTGCTAGTGCCATCGCCAGCGGAGCTTTGAACACCGGGGAGCTGTTTTTT
D: TRBD1; V: TRBV6-5; J: TRBJ2-7; size: NA; CDR3: CASKTGTVYEQYF; DNA: TGTGCCAGTAAAACCGGGACAGTCTACGAGCAGTACTTC
D: NA; V: TRBV29-1; J: TRBJ2-3; size: NA; CDR3: CSVAEIGTDTQYF; DNA: TGCAGCGTTGCAGAAATCGGCACAGATACGCAGTATTTT
D: TRBD1; V: TRBV5-1; J: TRBJ1-5; size: once; CDR3: CASSLQGDSNQPQHF; DNA: TGCGCCAGCAGCCTACAGGGGGATAGCAATCAGCCCCAGCATTTT
D: NA; V: TRBV5-8; J: TRBJ1-6; size: NA; CDR3: CASSLGQTLSYNSPLHF; DNA: TGTGCCAGCAGCTTGGGACAGACCCTCTCCTATAATTCACCCCTCCACTTT
D: NA; V: TRBV30; J: TRBJ1-1; size: NA; CDR3: CAWSGRGGIMNTEAFF; DNA: TGTGCCTGGAGTGGCCGTGGGGGCATCATGAACACTGAAGCTTTCTTT
D: NA; V: TRBV6-1; J: TRBJ1-6; size: NA; CDR3: CASSEAGGRANSPLHF; DNA: TGTGCCAGCAGTGAAGCGGGGGGACGGGCAAATTCACCCCTCCACTTT